Following are 25 T cell receptor beta chains from one sample sequenced in a study of tumor-infiltrating lymphocytes in oesophageal squamous cell carcinoma. From the PCR reads, TCRdb called clonotypes with MiXCR, one entry per CDR3 protein. The top ten hold approximately 13% of the sample, which has some 21,000 distinct CDR3 sequences, 35% to 50% seen once. Sequencing was done on a sample of normal esophageal tissue next to the tumor. All receptors come from a male donor with esophageal squamous cell carcinoma.

In this sample, this clonotype turned up many times. The rearrangement joins TRBV5-6 to TRBJ2-3, with unresolved D. This CDR3 contains 11 residues. Deletions cut 5 bases from V and 0 bases from J, with 1 base between. Germline CDR1 and CDR2: SGHDT and YYEEEE. The CDR3 nucleotides read TGTGCCAGCAGAAGCACAGATACGCAGTATTTT. The encoded protein is CASRSTDTQYF. The variable domain in full, completed from reference TRBV5-6 and TRBJ2-3, reads DAGVTQSPTHLIKTRGQQVTLRCSPKSGHDTVSWYQQALGQGPQFIFQYYEEEERQRGNFPDRFSGHQFPNYSSELNVNALLLGDSALYLCASRSTDTQYFGPGTRLTVL.

This clonotype was counted at least ten times. A read error may explain this, as a much larger clone is one base away. V gene TRBV7-9 combines with J gene TRBJ2-7; the D gene is possibly TRBD2 (5 bases). The J call may be incorrect, as the DNA end agrees better with TRBJ2-1. The CDR3 length is 16 residues. From germline, CDR1 is SEHNR and CDR2 FQNEAQ (reference sequence). The CDR3: CASSLVGEGISDEQFF. CDR3 coding DNA: TGTGCCAGCAGCTTAGTGGGTGAGGGCATCTCTGACGAGCAGTTCTTC.

This clonotype showed up many times. V and J are TRBV6-1 and TRBJ2-1; 11 nucleotides align to TRBD2. The CDR3 is made up of 14 amino acids. Germline lookup yields CDR1 MNHNS and CDR2 SASEGT. Unmatched junction bases numbered 5, after V lost 8 bases and J lost 5 bases. CDR3: CASLPSGGNNEQFF. Here the CDR3 DNA reads TGTGCCAGCCTACCTAGCGGGGGGAACAATGAGCAGTTCTTC.

Of note for this clonotype: The missing conserved phenylalanine or tryptophan at the end of this CDR3 makes a read error likely. It is unclear where the CDR3 begins or ends on the DNA, so no DNA is shown, and the CDR3 is as TCRdb lists it. This chain connects TRBV27 to TRBJ1-1. Germline V gene sequence: CDR1 MNHEY, CDR2 SMNVEV (reference sequence). A total of 8 residues make up the CDR3, ends included. The CDR3 region is CASSREYP.

V is TRBV6-8 and J is TRBJ2-3; TRBD2 matches 8 bases. The J call may be wrong; the DNA end is better matched by TRBJ2-7. The CDR3 has 15 residues. Germline V lookup: CDR1 MNHGY, CDR2 SAAAGT. The CDR3 nucleotides are TGTGCCAGCTCTATGGACGGGGGGGGCTCCTACGAGCAGTACTTC. Translation gives CASSMDGGGSYEQYF.

This clonotype was counted ten times or more. The chain couples TRBV6-1 to TRBJ2-2; possibly TRBD1 for D (5 bases). V was clipped by 2 bases and J by 2 bases, with 9 bases between them. The CDR3 totals 15 residues. The germline gives CDR1 MNHNS, CDR2 SASEGT. In DNA form, the CDR3 reads TGTGCCAGCAGTGAAAAGGGGCATAACACCGGGGAGCTGTTTTTT. Protein: CASSEKGHNTGELFF.

To note about this clonotype: A read error is possible here, since a much larger clone lies one base away. V gene TRBV27 combines with J gene TRBJ2-4; perhaps D is TRBD1 or TRBD2 (5 bases each). V shed 7 bases and J shed 13 bases, with 26 bases lying between them. This CDR3 is built from 15 residues. CDR1 MNHEY and CDR2 SMNVEV come from the germline V gene (reference sequence). The CDR3 DNA reads TGTGCCAGCACTGGTAGCGACAGCTCCTACAATGAGCAGTACTTC. Its protein is CASTGSDSSYNEQYF.

This clonotype was picked up one time. The genes are TRBV12-3 or TRBV12-4 and TRBJ1-4; D gene uncertain. Trimming took 0 bases from V and 8 from J, leaving 7 bases between them. This CDR3 contains 13 residues. CDR3: CASSLAGTEKLFF. The CDR3 region has the DNA TGTGCCAGCAGTTTAGCGGGCACGGAAAAACTGTTTTTT.

In the case of this clonotype: Just one base apart from a much larger clone, this may be a read error. V usage is TRBV27 and J usage is TRBJ2-1; D is ambiguous. The CDR3 loop spans 14 amino acids. Germline V lookup: CDR1 MNHEY, CDR2 SMNVEV (reference sequence). Trimming removed 3 bases at V and 12 bases at J, with 18 bases between. CDR3 sequence reads: CASSFIGMGAVQFF. CDR3 bases: TGTGCCAGCAGTTTTATAGGGATGGGTGCTGTGCAGTTCTTC.

About this clonotype: One junction end does not reproduce the germline sequence, and a read error may be involved. V is TRBV7-7 and J is TRBJ2-7; no clear D. TRBJ2-1 explains the end of the DNA better; the J call may be wrong. This CDR3 region has 14 residues. Germline CDR1 SSHAT, CDR2 FNYEAQ (reference sequence). The chain's CDR3 is CASSFSPDHNEQFF. DNA for the CDR3: TGTGCTAGCAGCTTCTCCCCCGACCACAATGAGCAGTTCTTC.

This sequence joins TRBV7-8 and TRBJ1-2; D is unresolved. V lost 5 bases and J lost 4, with 17 bases in between. The CDR3 contains 15 residues. Germline-derived CDR1 and CDR2 are SGHVS and FQNEAQ. CDR3 in DNA: TGTGCCAGCAGCCCAAGACGGGATTTCCTCTATGGCTACACCTTC. Translated: CASSPRRDFLYGYTF.

The chain employs TRBV5-1 and TRBJ1-1; unclear D gene. V was clipped by 0 bases and J by 5 bases, with 8 bases between them. The CDR3 extends over 13 amino acids. Germline V gene lookup returns CDR1 SGHRS and CDR2 YFSETQ. DNA of the CDR3: TGCGCCAGCAGCTTGGCCCCGGGGACTGAAGCTTTCTTT. As protein: CASSLAPGTEAFF.

In DNA, the CDR3 is TGTGCCAGCAGCCCGACGGACAGGAGGTGGGACGAGCAGTACTTC. Amino acid sequence: CASSPTDRRWDEQYF. This chain links TRBV7-2 with TRBJ2-7; 7 bases fit TRBD1. Trimming at V came to 5 bases and at J to 5 bases, leaving 12 bases not matched to a gene. Germline V gene sequence: CDR1 SGHTA, CDR2 FQGNSA. This CDR3 has 15 amino acids.

This clonotype was recorded many times. The rearrangement uses TRBV25-1 and TRBJ1-1; D remains unclear. Germline CDR1 and CDR2: MGHDK and SYGVNS. The CDR3 spans 19 residues. V was clipped by 4 bases and J by 1 base, with 25 bases between them. DNA for the CDR3: TGTGCCAGCAGTGCCCAACCTCAGAATCTCGGACGGAGGAACACTGAAGCTTTCTTT. Translation: CASSAQPQNLGRRNTEAFF.

With respect to this clonotype: An end of the junction differs from the germline gene, which may be a read error. J is TRBJ2-7 and V is TRBV7-4; TRBD2 matches at 14 bases. The J call may be in error: the DNA end matches TRBJ2-1 better. The CDR3 covers 18 residues. Looked up from germline, CDR1 is SGHVT and CDR2 is SQSDAQ. The CDR3 sequence is CASSPGLAGGLHYNEQFF. The DNA of the CDR3 is TGTGCCAGCAGCCCCGGACTAGCGGGAGGCCTGCACTACAATGAACAGTTCTTC.

V is TRBV6-5 and J is TRBJ2-1; TRBD2 agrees at 12 bases. Germline CDR1 is MNHEY and CDR2 is SVGAGI. This CDR3 spans 17 amino acids. With V trimmed by 6 bases and J by 10 bases, 16 bases remained unmatched. DNA for the CDR3: TGTGCCAGCAGGGACGGGGGACTAGCGGGCTCCATCTACGAGCAGTTCTTC. Translating gives CASRDGGLAGSIYEQFF.

The sample holds many counts of this clonotype. The chain combines TRBV5-5 with TRBJ2-3, with 12 bases fitting TRBD1. Trimming cost V 3 bases and J 0 bases; bases outside gene matches: 8. The CDR3 spans 18 residues. Germline V gene sequence: CDR1 SGHKS, CDR2 YYEKEE (reference sequence). CDR3 in amino acids: CASSSGTGGAYSTDTQYF. The CDR3 nucleotides are TGTGCCAGCAGCTCCGGGACAGGGGGCGCCTACAGCACAGATACGCAGTATTTT.

This clonotype is medium-sized within its sample. V gene TRBV11-2 combines with J gene TRBJ1-1; D is perhaps TRBD1 (5 bases). The CDR3 runs 12 residues. Germline values: CDR1 SGHAT, CDR2 FQNNGV. Between the trimmed V and J ends, which lost 4 bases and 7 bases, there was a span of 10 bases. The CDR3 protein is CASSSDRYEAFF. The CDR3 DNA reads as TGTGCCAGCAGCTCCGACAGATATGAAGCTTTCTTT.

The chain links TRBV4-1 to TRBJ2-5, with TRBD1 matching 12 bases. Germline CDR1 and CDR2: MGHRA and YSYEKL. The CDR3 extends over 14 amino acids. V lost 7 bases and J lost 4; bases outside the gene matches: 4. The CDR3 DNA reads TGCGCCAGCACGGGACAGGGGGCTTCAGAGACCCAGTACTTC. As protein: CASTGQGASETQYF.

V usage is TRBV3-1 and J usage is TRBJ2-5; the D gene is possibly TRBD1 (6 bases). The J call may be incorrect, as the DNA end agrees better with TRBJ2-7. This CDR3 is built from 12 residues. Germline CDR1 is LGHDT and CDR2 is YNNKEL (reference sequence). The CDR3 here is CASSSQGREQYF. Written as DNA, the CDR3 is TGTGCCAGCAGCTCACAGGGACGCGAGCAGTACTTC.

There are many counts of this clonotype. A much more abundant neighbour one base away suggests this may be a read error. J is TRBJ2-7 and V is TRBV7-9; TRBD2 agrees at 8 bases. CDR1 and CDR2 (germline): SEHNR, FQNEAQ (reference sequence). The CDR3 consists of 14 residues. J gave up 7 bases and V 3 bases, and 8 bases lay outside the gene matches. CDR3 residues: CASSLDFGGAEQYF. The CDR3 nucleotides read TGTGCCAGCAGCTTGGACTTCGGGGGGGCTGAGCAGTACTTC.

In this sample, this clonotype turned up a few times. The V and J genes are TRBV7-6 and TRBJ1-4; the D is unclear. The germline V gene has CDR1 SGHVS and CDR2 FNYEAQ. This CDR3 is 13 amino acids long. V was trimmed by 5 bases and J by 8 bases, leaving 12 bases between them. In DNA, the CDR3 is TGTGCCAGCAGCGGAGACCCGGGGGAAAAACTGTTTTTT. This encodes CASSGDPGEKLFF. Full variable domain (outside the CDR3, taken from reference TRBV7-6 and TRBJ1-4): GAGVSQSPRYKVTKRGQDVALRCDPISGHVSLYWYRQALGQGPEFLTYFNYEAQQDKSGLPNDRFSAERPEGSISTLTIQRTEQRDSAMYRCASSGDPGEKLFFGSGTQLSVL.

The CDR3 DNA reads as TGTGCCAGCAGCGTAGCTACAGGGGTCTCTGGGGCCAACGTCCTGACTTTC. Translated, it gives CASSVATGVSGANVLTF. The chain recombines TRBV9 with TRBJ2-6, with TRBD1 matching over 7 bases. Germline lookup yields CDR1 SGDLS and CDR2 YYNGEE. This CDR3 has 17 residues. After removal of 0 bases from V and 0 bases from J, the junction contained 3 bases not matched to a gene.

This clonotype was recorded a few times. The J gene is TRBJ2-5, the V gene TRBV6-6; 7 bases fit TRBD2. This CDR3 is built from 16 residues. CDR1 MNHNY and CDR2 SVGAGI come from the germline V gene (reference sequence). J lost 2 bases, V lost 0 bases, and 6 bases had no gene match. CDR3 bases: TGTGCCAGCAGTTACTCGAGAGCGGGGCCGCAAGAGACCCAGTACTTC. Amino acids: CASSYSRAGPQETQYF.

V gene TRBV2 combines with J gene TRBJ1-2; no firm D call. CDR3 length: 13 amino acids. CDR1 is SNHLY, CDR2 FYNNEI, per germline. Trimming removed 2 bases from V and 4 bases from J, with 8 bases in between. The CDR3 DNA sequence: TGTGCCAGCAGTGAAAGGCAGGTCTATGGCTACACCTTC. It specifies CASSERQVYGYTF.